This T cell receptor (beta chain) is drawn from a study of cytomegalovirus exposure and HLA in healthy donors. Comments on this clone: Its antigen is as yet unknown.

The table came from immunoSEQ multiplex PCR; TCRdb's copy has only in-frame clones and leaves some out. The sample carries over 200,000 clones, over 75% recorded once. Trimming stripped 7 bases from V and 3 bases from J, with 10 bases between. CDR3 length: 11 amino acids. The germline V gene encodes CDR1 GTSNPN and CDR2 SVGIG (reference sequence). Study-wide findings and caveats: Most TCRs appeared rarely, but some public TCRs recurred in many donors. Overall, approximately 150 TCR beta chains were annotated as cytomegalovirus-associated.

Sequencing was performed on PBMCs. The TCR originated in a young woman in good health and CMV-seropositive. The chain uses TRBV30 and TRBJ2-7; D might be TRBD2 (6 bases). CDR3 in amino acids: CAFYGSYEQYF. Written as DNA, the CDR3 is TGTGCCTTCTACGGGAGCTACGAGCAGTACTTC.